Following are 23 T cell receptor beta chains from one sample sequenced in a study of tissue T cells after allogeneic stem cell transplantation. TCRdb's table, derived via immunoSEQ multiplex PCR, lists solely in-frame clones and lacks some. The sample carries 4,500 or so clones, less than 40% recorded once. Time point noted: mouse harvest day 14 after allogeneic transplant. Tail vein injection delivered 10^7 T-cell-depleted bone marrow cells and 10^6 splenic CD5+ T cells. Sample: skin. The receptors here all came from a female BALB/c mouse given C57BL/6 T cells with graft-versus-host disease after an allogeneic hematopoietic cell transplant.

This clone turned up a few times. Gene and germline names: mouse. The DNA ends 1 residue before the CDR3 does, and the rest of the CDR3 is filled in from the germline J gene. The chain employs TRBV5 and TRBJ2-3; 7 nucleotides match TRBD2. The CDR3 has 14 amino acids. CDR1 is LGHNA and CDR2 is YNLKQL in the germline V gene (reference sequence). V gave up 3 bases and J gave up 4 bases; unmatched junction bases: 4. CDR3 DNA, as far as it was read: TGTGCCAGCAGCCAGAGCTGGGGGACAGAAACGCTGTAT. This sequence encodes CASSQSWGTETLY. The entire CDR3 sequence reads CASSQSWGTETLYF.

In its sample, this clone was seen a few times. Gene names are the mouse ones. Read sequence stops 1 residue before the CDR3 end, and the germline J gene provides the missing end. The J gene is TRBJ2-5, the V gene TRBV16, with 7 positions matching TRBD1. V shed 7 bases, J shed 4 bases, and the junction held 8 bases outside the gene matches. The CDR3 is made up of 14 amino acids. Germline values: CDR1 SGHSA, CDR2 FRNQAP. The CDR3 bases that were read are TGTGCAAGCACCAGACAGGGAGGAGAAGACACCCAGTAC. Translation: CASTRQGGEDTQY. The CDR3 as a whole reads CASTRQGGEDTQYF.

Comment on this clone: The germline and genes are mouse ones. The read gets to within 1 residue of the CDR3 end, and the germline J gene fills in the rest. The chain is built from TRBV26 and TRBJ2-3; no firm D call. The CDR3 is 14 amino acids. CDR1 and CDR2 (germline): KGHPV, FQNQEV (reference sequence). Trimming removed 3 bases at V and 0 bases at J, with 7 bases between. The covered CDR3 bases are TGTGCCAGCAGTCTTGACCCTAGTGCAGAAACGCTGTAT. Protein product: CASSLDPSAETLY. The CDR3 as a whole reads CASSLDPSAETLYF.

About this clone itself: Gene names refer to mouse genes. The read falls 1 residue short of the CDR3 end, and the missing part is taken from the germline J gene. The chain is built from TRBV26 and TRBJ2-5; no definite D call. Looked up from germline, CDR1 is KGHPV and CDR2 is FQNQEV (reference sequence). This CDR3 is 14 amino acids long. The ends were cut back, 4 bases at V and 0 bases at J, with 8 bases in the middle. CDR3: CASSRHLNQDTQYF. The covered CDR3 bases are TGTGCCAGCAGTCGACACCTTAACCAAGACACCCAGTAC.

A remark on this clone: Germline and genes: mouse. The sequence runs out 1 residue before the end of the CDR3; the remainder is reconstructed from the germline J gene. The V call is TRBV26, the J call TRBJ2-4; 7 bases match TRBD2. V shed 2 bases, J shed 1 base, and the junction held 3 bases outside the gene matches. There are 15 residues in the CDR3. Looked up from germline, CDR1 is KGHPV and CDR2 is FQNQEV (reference sequence). The chain's CDR3 is CASSLRGGGQNTLYF. CDR3 bases read: TGTGCCAGCAGTCTGCGGGGGGGTGGTCAAAACACCTTGTAC.

This clone was found a few times. Mouse gene names apply. CDR3 DNA (partial): TGTGCCAGCAGCCAAAACGAGGCTCCGCTT. Translating it yields CASSQNEAPL. In full, the CDR3 reads CASSQNEAPLF. The chain recombines TRBV2 with TRBJ1-5; D remains ambiguous. The CDR3 goes on 1 residue after the read ends, and that part is filled in from the germline J gene. In germline, CDR1 is LGHNA, CDR2 YSYQKL. The CDR3 consists of 11 residues. The ends were cut back, 2 bases at V and 8 bases at J, with 4 bases in the middle.

A remark on this clone: Mouse names are used for the genes. From the germline J gene comes the end of the CDR3, since the read stops 1 residue before it. V usage is TRBV23 and J usage is TRBJ1-3. The germline CDR1 and CDR2 sequences are KGHTA and FQNQQP. There are 12 residues in the CDR3. The CDR3 sequence is CSSTGAGNTLYF. The CDR3 bases that were read are TGCTCCAGCACTGGGGCTGGAAATACGCTCTAT.

Concerning this clone: Genes and germline are mouse. The CDR3 bases that were read are TGTGCCAGCAGTCTCCCTCCGGGGTCCTATGAACAGTAC. Protein: CASSLPPGSYEQY. The complete CDR3 protein is CASSLPPGSYEQYF. The rearrangement joins TRBV26 to TRBJ2-7; no clear D gene. The read comes to an end 1 residue before the CDR3 does, leaving the germline J gene to fill in the end. The V end was cut by 3 bases, the J end by 1 base, with 10 bases between. Germline loops: CDR1 KGHPV, CDR2 FQNQEV (reference sequence). The CDR3 sequence is 14 residues long.

Concerning this clone itself: Gene names refer to mouse genes. The CDR3 goes on 1 residue after the read ends, and that part is filled in from the germline J gene. V and J are TRBV13-1 and TRBJ1-1; no firm D call. V gave up 0 bases and J gave up 3 bases, with 3 bases separating them. This CDR3 spans 12 amino acids. The V gene's germline CDR1 is NSHNY and CDR2 SYGAGN. The CDR3 sequence: CASSDAYTEVFF. The sequenced CDR3 bases are TGTGCCAGCAGTGATGCGTACACAGAAGTCTTC.

Judged by abundance, this clone is medium-sized. Gene labels here are mouse ones. Read data end 1 residue before the CDR3 end; the end is taken from the germline J gene. The chain couples TRBV16 to TRBJ2-7, with D possibly being TRBD1 (5 bases). CDR3 length: 12 residues. Germline V lookup: CDR1 SGHSA, CDR2 FRNQAP. Trimming cost V 1 base and J 9 bases, with 10 bases left between them. The chain's CDR3 is CASSLAQDVQYF. The CDR3 bases that were read are TGTGCAAGCAGCTTAGCACAGGATGTACAGTAC.

This clone occurred a few times. The genes are named according to mouse. The read stops 1 residue short of the end of the CDR3; the missing end is completed from the germline J gene. V usage is TRBV13-1 and J usage is TRBJ1-4; TRBD1 aligns across 9 bases. V lost 7 bases to trimming and J lost 4 bases; unmatched junction nucleotides: 2. Germline loops: CDR1 NSHNY, CDR2 SYGAGN. This CDR3 is 13 amino acids long. The CDR3 spells CASGTGLNERLFF. The CDR3 DNA, read in part, is TGTGCCAGCGGGACAGGGCTCAACGAAAGATTATTT.

As regards this clone: The genes are named according to mouse. The read is 1 residue too short to cover the CDR3 end, so that end is filled in from the germline J gene. This chain joins TRBV5 and TRBJ1-1, with D maybe TRBD1 (6 bases). Trimming cost V 6 bases and J 5 bases, with 13 bases left between them. The CDR3 consists of 13 residues. Germline V gives CDR1 LGHNA, CDR2 YNLKQL (reference sequence). The CDR3 loop reads CASSPRGRTEVFF. The CDR3 bases that were read are TGTGCCAGCAGTCCCCGGGGGCGGACAGAAGTCTTC.

This clone is labeled medium-sized (0.01 to 0.1%). Mouse germline and gene names are used. The sequenced fragment ends 1 residue before the CDR3 boundary, so the rest is inferred from the germline J gene. The rearrangement links TRBV26 to TRBJ2-2; no firm D call. The CDR3 has 15 amino acids. Germline CDR1 reads KGHPV; CDR2 reads FQNQEV (reference sequence). Between the trimmed V and J ends, which lost 0 bases and 2 bases, there was a span of 7 bases. The covered CDR3 bases are TGTGCCAGCAGTCTGTCCCTTATTAACACCGGGCAGCTCTAC. This sequence encodes CASSLSLINTGQLY. The full-length CDR3 reads as CASSLSLINTGQLYF.

This clone came up once. Gene names follow the mouse nomenclature. Read data end 1 residue before the CDR3 end; the end is taken from the germline J gene. The chain combines TRBV26 with TRBJ1-2, with D maybe TRBD1 (6 bases). This CDR3 is 14 amino acids long. CDR1 KGHPV and CDR2 FQNQEV come from the germline V gene (reference sequence). The V and J ends lost 2 bases and 2 bases respectively, with 9 bases between them. The DNA read from the CDR3 is TGTGCCAGCAGTCTGCGGGGGCGCAACTCCGACTACACC. It encodes CASSLRGRNSDYT. The full CDR3 protein reads CASSLRGRNSDYTF.

On this clone: Gene names denote mouse genes. The observed sequence ends 1 residue before the CDR3 terminus, with the missing tail filled in from the germline J gene. V gene TRBV26 combines with J gene TRBJ1-1; TRBD1 might be the D (6 bases). The germline CDR1 and CDR2 sequences are KGHPV and FQNQEV (reference sequence). V lost 0 bases and J 6 bases, leaving 11 bases between the germline ends. CDR3 length: 14 residues. The CDR3 loop reads CASSLSIGTSEVFF. The sequenced CDR3 bases are TGTGCCAGCAGTCTGTCGATTGGGACATCAGAAGTCTTC.

Note on this clone: The listed genes are named as in mouse. The read terminates 1 residue before the CDR3 end, so the remaining end is supplied by the germline J gene. The chain joins TRBV23 to TRBJ2-5. The CDR3 has 12 amino acids. Germline V gene sequence: CDR1 KGHTA, CDR2 FQNQQP. CDR3 amino acids: CSSSQLKDTQYF. The DNA read from the CDR3 is TGCTCCAGCAGTCAATTGAAGGACACCCAGTAC.

Turning to this clone: Gene names are the mouse ones. The missing CDR3 end, 1 residue past where the read stops, is filled in from the germline J gene. The rearrangement links TRBV26 to TRBJ2-2; TRBD2 matches at 7 bases. Trimming removed 3 bases from V and 1 base from J; junction bases left unmatched: 2. CDR1 KGHPV and CDR2 FQNQEV come from the germline V gene (reference sequence). This CDR3 comprises 15 residues. CDR3 DNA (partial): TGTGCCAGCAGTCTCTCTGGGGGAAACACCGGGCAGCTCTAC. Protein product: CASSLSGGNTGQLY. The CDR3, in full, reads CASSLSGGNTGQLYF.

As regards this clone: Gene names are mouse gene names. The read terminates 1 residue ahead of where the CDR3 ends, so the germline J gene completes it. V usage is TRBV16 and J usage is TRBJ2-7, with a possible D match to TRBD2 (6 bases). This CDR3 has 14 amino acids. Trimming stripped 0 bases from V and 1 base from J, with 7 bases between. Germline V gene lookup returns CDR1 SGHSA and CDR2 FRNQAP. The CDR3 DNA, read in part, is TGTGCAAGCAGCTTAGATCTGGGGTCCTATGAACAGTAC. As protein: CASSLDLGSYEQY. The whole CDR3 sequence reads CASSLDLGSYEQYF. The full variable domain, rest sourced from reference TRBV16 and TRBJ2-7, is NAGVIQTPRHKVTGKGQEATLWCEPISGHSAVFWYRQTIVQGLEFLTYFRNQAPIDDSGMPKERFSAQMPNQSHSTLKIQSTQPQDSAVYLCASSLDLGSYEQYFGPGTRLTVL.

As for this clone: Gene and germline names: mouse. The read ends 1 residue before the CDR3 terminus; that terminus is restored from the germline J gene. The chain joins TRBV31 to TRBJ1-6; TRBD1 matches at 9 bases. TRBJ1-6 is noted as an ORF with a role that remains uncertain. CDR3 size: 16 residues. CDR1 and CDR2 from the germline V gene are GKSSPN and SITVG. The trim removed 4 bases at V and 1 base at J, leaving 5 bases unmatched. The covered CDR3 bases are TGTGCCTGGACCCAAGGACAGGGGTCCTATAATTCGCCCCTCTAC. It is translated as CAWTQGQGSYNSPLY. The CDR3 in full is CAWTQGQGSYNSPLYF.

This clone appeared once. The genes and germline here are from mouse. The CDR3 end is not reached by the read, which stops 1 residue before it; the germline J gene fills it in. V gene TRBV26 combines with J gene TRBJ1-1; D might be TRBD1 (6 bases). Germline loops: CDR1 KGHPV, CDR2 FQNQEV (reference sequence). V was clipped by 2 bases and J by 9 bases, with 7 bases between them. The CDR3 is 11 amino acids. The sequenced part of the CDR3 DNA is TGTGCCAGCAGTCTGACAGGGAAAGTCTTC. It specifies CASSLTGKVF. The whole CDR3 region reads CASSLTGKVFF.

Worth noting for this clone: Each gene name is a mouse one. The CDR3 end is not reached by the read, which stops 1 residue before it; the germline J gene fills it in. The chain is built from TRBV16 and TRBJ2-5, with a possible D match to TRBD1 (6 bases). Trimming left V 5 bases short and J 6 bases short, with 9 bases between. Germline V gene lookup returns CDR1 SGHSA and CDR2 FRNQAP. The CDR3 consists of 12 residues. The DNA read from the CDR3 is TGTGCAAGCAGCCTCAGGGGCGACACCCAGTAC. This encodes CASSLRGDTQY. In full, the CDR3 reads CASSLRGDTQYF.

This clone was detected only a few times. Gene names are the mouse ones. The read terminates 1 residue ahead of where the CDR3 ends, so the germline J gene completes it. The chain is built from TRBV23 and TRBJ1-4. This CDR3 region has 15 residues. The germline V gene encodes CDR1 KGHTA and CDR2 FQNQQP. This CDR3 reads CSSSQSGGNNERLFF. CDR3 DNA (partial): TGCTCCAGCAGTCAATCGGGGGGGAACAACGAAAGATTATTT.

With regard to this clone: Genes and germline come from the mouse. The sequenced fragment ends 1 residue before the CDR3 boundary, so the rest is inferred from the germline J gene. Other nucleotide sequences in the sample specify the same CDR3. The V gene is TRBV26, the J gene TRBJ1-1; a possible D gene is TRBD1 (5 bases). Trimming took 3 bases from V and 2 from J, leaving 7 bases between them. This CDR3 region has 13 residues. Germline V gene lookup returns CDR1 KGHPV and CDR2 FQNQEV (reference sequence). CDR3 bases read: TGTGCCAGCAGTCTCCAGGGCAACACAGAAGTCTTC. This encodes CASSLQGNTEVF. The CDR3 as a whole reads CASSLQGNTEVFF.